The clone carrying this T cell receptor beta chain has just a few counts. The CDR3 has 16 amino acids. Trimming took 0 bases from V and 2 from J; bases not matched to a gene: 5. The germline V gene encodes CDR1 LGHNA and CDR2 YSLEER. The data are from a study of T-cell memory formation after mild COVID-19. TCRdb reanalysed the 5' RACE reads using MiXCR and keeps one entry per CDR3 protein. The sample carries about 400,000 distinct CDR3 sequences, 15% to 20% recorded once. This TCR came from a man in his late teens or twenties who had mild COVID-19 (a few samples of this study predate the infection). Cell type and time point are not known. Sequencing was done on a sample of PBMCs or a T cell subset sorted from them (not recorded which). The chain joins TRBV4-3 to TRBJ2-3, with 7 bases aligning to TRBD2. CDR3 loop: CASSQDTRDYTDTQYF. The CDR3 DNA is TGCGCCAGCAGCCAAGATACGAGGGACTACACAGATACGCAGTATTTT.